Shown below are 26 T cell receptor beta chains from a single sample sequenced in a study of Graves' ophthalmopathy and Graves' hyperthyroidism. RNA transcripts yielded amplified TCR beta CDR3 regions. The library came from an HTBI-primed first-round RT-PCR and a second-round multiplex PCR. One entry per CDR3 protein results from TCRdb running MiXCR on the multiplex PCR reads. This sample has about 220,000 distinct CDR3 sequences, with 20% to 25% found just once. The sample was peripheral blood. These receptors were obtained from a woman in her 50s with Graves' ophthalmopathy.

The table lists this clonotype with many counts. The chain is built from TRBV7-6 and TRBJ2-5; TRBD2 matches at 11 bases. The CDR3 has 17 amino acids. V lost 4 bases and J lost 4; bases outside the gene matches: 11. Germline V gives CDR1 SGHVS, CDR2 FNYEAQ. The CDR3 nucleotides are TGTGCCAGCAGCTCCTATGTAGCGGGAGGGCTTCGAGAGACCCAGTACTTC. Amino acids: CASSSYVAGGLRETQYF. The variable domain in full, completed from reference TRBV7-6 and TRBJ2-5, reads GAGVSQSPRYKVTKRGQDVALRCDPISGHVSLYWYRQALGQGPEFLTYFNYEAQQDKSGLPNDRFSAERPEGSISTLTIQRTEQRDSAMYRCASSSYVAGGLRETQYFGPGTRLLVL.

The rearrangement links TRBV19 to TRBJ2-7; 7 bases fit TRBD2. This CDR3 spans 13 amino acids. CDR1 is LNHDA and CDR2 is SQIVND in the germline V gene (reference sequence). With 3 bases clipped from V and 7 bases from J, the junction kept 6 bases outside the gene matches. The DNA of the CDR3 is TGTGCCAGTAGTATTGCGGGAGTGGGAGAGCAGTACTTC. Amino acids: CASSIAGVGEQYF.

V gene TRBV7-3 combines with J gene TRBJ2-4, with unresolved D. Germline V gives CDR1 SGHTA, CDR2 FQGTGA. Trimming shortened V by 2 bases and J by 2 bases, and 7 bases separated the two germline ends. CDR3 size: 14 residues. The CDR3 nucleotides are TGTGCCAGCAGCTTAGGGCCCACCAAAAACATTCAGTACTTC. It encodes CASSLGPTKNIQYF.

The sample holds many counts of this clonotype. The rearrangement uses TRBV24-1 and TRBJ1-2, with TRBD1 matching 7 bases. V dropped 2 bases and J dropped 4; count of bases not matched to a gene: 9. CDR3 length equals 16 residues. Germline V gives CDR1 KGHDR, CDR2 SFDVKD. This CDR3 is CATSDSRQGKGYGYTF. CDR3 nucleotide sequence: TGTGCCACCAGTGATTCCCGACAGGGAAAGGGCTATGGCTACACCTTC.

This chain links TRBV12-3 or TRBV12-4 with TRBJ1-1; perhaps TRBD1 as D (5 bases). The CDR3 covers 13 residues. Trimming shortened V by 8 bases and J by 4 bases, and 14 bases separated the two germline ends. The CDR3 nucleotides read TGTGCCAGCGGCCCGTATAGGGGCACTGAAGCTTTCTTT. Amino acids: CASGPYRGTEAFF.

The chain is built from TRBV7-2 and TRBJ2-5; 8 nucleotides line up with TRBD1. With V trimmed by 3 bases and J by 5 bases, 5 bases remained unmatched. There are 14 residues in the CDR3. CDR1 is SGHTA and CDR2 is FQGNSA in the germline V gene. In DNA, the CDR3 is TGTGCCAGCAGCTTGGGGACAGGCCGCGAGACCCAGTACTTC. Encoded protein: CASSLGTGRETQYF.

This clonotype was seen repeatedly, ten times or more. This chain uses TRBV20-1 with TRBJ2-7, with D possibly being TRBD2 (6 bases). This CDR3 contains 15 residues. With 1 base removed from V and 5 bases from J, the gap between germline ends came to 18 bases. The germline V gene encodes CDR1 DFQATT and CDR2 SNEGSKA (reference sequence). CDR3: CSARGPGLPSHEQYF. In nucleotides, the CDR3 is TGCAGTGCTAGAGGACCGGGACTCCCATCCCACGAGCAGTACTTC.

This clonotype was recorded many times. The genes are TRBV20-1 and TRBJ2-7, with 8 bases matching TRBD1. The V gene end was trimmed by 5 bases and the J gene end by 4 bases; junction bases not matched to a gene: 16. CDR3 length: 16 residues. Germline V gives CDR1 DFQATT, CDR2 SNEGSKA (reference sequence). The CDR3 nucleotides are TGCAGTGCTTCTACTCCGACAGACAGGGGCTTATACGAGCAGTACTTC. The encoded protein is CSASTPTDRGLYEQYF.

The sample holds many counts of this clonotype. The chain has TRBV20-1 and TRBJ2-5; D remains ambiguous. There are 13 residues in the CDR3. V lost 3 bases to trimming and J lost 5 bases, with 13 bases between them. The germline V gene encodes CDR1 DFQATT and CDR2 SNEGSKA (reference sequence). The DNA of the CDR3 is TGCAGTGCTAGGTACTATTCGTTGGAGACCCAGTACTTC. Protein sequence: CSARYYSLETQYF.

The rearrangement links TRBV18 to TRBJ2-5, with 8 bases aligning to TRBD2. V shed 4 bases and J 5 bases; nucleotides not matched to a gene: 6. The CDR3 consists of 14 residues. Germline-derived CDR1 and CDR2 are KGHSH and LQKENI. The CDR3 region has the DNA TGTGCCAGCTCACGCGGGCAGCGGGGGGAGACCCAGTACTTC. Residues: CASSRGQRGETQYF.

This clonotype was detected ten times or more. The CDR3 coding sequence is TGCAGTGCTAGGGGCGGTGGGTACGAGCAGTACTTC. It specifies CSARGGGYEQYF. V usage is TRBV20-1 and J usage is TRBJ2-7, with D unresolved. Germline lookup yields CDR1 DFQATT and CDR2 SNEGSKA (reference sequence). The CDR3 spans 12 residues. V was trimmed by 3 bases and J by 4 bases, leaving 10 bases between them.

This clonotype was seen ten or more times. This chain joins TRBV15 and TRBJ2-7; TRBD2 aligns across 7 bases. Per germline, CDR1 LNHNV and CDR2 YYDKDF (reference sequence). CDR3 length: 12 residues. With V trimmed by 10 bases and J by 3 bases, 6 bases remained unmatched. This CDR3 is CASARDYYEQYF. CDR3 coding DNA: TGTGCCAGCGCGAGGGACTACTACGAGCAGTACTTC.

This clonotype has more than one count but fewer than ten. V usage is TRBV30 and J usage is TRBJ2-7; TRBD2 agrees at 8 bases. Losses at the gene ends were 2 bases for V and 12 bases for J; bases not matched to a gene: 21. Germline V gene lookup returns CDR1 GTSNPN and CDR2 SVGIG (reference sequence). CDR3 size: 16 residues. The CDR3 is CAWSPLSTSRGATLYF. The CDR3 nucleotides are TGTGCCTGGAGTCCTTTATCCACTTCGCGGGGGGCAACCCTGTACTTC.

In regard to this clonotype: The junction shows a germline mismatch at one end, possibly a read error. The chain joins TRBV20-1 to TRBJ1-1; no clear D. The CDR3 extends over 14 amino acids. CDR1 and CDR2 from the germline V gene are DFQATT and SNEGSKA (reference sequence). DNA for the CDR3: TGCAGTGCCAGAGAAGGGCGGAGAGACACTGAAGCTTTCTTT. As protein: CSAREGRRDTEAFF.

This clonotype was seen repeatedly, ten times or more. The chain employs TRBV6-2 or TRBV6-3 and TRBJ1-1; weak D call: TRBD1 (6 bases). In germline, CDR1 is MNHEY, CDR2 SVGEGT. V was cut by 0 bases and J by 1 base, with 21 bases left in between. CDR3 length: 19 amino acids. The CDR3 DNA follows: TGTGCCAGCAGTTACTCGGGGATGGGGGGCTGGAAGGGGAACACTGAAGCTTTCTTT. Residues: CASSYSGMGGWKGNTEAFF.

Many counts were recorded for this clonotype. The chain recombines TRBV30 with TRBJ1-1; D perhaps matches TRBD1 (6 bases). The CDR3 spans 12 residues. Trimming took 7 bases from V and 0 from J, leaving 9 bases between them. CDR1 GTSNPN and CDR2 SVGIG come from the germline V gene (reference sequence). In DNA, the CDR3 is TGTGCCTCCGGACAGTTGAACACTGAAGCTTTCTTT. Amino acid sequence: CASGQLNTEAFF.

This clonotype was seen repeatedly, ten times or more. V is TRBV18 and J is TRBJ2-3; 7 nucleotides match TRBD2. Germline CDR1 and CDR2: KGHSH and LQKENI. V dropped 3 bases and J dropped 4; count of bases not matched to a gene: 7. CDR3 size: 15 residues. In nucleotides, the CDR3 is TGTGCCAGCTCACCGCCCGTTGGGGGGGCAGATACGCAGTATTTT. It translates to CASSPPVGGADTQYF.

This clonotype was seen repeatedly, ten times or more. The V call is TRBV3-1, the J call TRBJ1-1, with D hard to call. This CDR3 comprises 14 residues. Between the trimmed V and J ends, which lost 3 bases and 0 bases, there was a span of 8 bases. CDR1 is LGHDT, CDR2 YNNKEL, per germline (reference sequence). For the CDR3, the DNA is TGTGCCAGCAGCCACGCGGCCTTGAACACTGAAGCTTTCTTT. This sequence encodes CASSHAALNTEAFF.

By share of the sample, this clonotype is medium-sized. The CDR3 nucleotides read TGTGCCAGCAGTTCCGGGACGGGTCCCTCACCCCTCCACTTT. It codes for CASSSGTGPSPLHF. The gene calls are TRBV12-3 or TRBV12-4 and TRBJ1-6; possible D gene TRBD1, 5 bases. This CDR3 has 14 amino acids. Trimming took 4 bases from V and 10 from J, leaving 14 bases between them.

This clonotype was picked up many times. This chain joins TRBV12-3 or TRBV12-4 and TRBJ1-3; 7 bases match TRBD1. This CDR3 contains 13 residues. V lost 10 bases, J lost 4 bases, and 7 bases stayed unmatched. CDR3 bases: TGTGCCACCTCGACAGGGTCGGGAAACACCATATATTTT. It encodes CATSTGSGNTIYF.

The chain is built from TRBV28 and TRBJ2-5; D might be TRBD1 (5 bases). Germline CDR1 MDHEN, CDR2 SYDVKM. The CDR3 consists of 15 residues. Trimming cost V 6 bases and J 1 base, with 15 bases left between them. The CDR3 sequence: CASSQTWGFQETQYF. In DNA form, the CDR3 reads TGTGCCAGCAGCCAAACGTGGGGCTTCCAAGAGACCCAGTACTTC.

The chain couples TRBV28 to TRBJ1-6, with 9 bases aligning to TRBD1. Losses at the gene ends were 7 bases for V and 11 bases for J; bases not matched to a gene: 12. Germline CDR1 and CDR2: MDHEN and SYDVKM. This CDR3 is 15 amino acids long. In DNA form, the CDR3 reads TGTGCCAGCAAACTACCACAGGGGGCAATGACACCCCTCCACTTT. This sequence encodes CASKLPQGAMTPLHF.

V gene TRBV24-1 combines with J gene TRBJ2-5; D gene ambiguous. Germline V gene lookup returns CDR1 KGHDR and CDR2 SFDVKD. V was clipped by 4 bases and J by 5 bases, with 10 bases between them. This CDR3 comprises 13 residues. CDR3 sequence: CATSDGSRETQYF. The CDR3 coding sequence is TGTGCCACCAGTGACGGTAGCAGGGAGACCCAGTACTTC.

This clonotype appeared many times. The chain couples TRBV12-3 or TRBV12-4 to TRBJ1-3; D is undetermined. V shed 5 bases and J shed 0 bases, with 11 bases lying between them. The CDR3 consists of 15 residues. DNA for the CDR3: TGTGCCAGCAGTAGCGGCGGCGGCTCTGGAAACACCATATATTTT. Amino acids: CASSSGGGSGNTIYF.

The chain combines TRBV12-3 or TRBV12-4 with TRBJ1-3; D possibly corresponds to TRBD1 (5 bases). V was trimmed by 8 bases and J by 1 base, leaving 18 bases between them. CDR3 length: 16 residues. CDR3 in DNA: TGTGCCAGCGATCCCCGGGGGGGTGTGTCTGGAAACACCATATATTTT. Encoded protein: CASDPRGGVSGNTIYF.

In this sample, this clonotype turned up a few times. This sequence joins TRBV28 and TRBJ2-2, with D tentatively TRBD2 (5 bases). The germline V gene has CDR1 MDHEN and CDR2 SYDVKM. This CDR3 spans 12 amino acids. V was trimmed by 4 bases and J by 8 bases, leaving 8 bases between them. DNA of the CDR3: TGTGCCAGCAGTTCGGGCGGGGGGGAGCTGTTTTTT. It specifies CASSSGGGELFF. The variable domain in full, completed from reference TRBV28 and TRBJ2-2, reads DVKVTQSSRYLVKRTGEKVFLECVQDMDHENMFWYRQDPGLGLRLIYFSYDVKMKEKGDIPEGYSVSREKKERFSLILESASTNQTSMYLCASSSGGGELFFGEGSRLTVL.